A selection of T cell receptor beta chains follows, all from one sample in a study of cytomegalovirus exposure and HLA in healthy donors. Repertoires were generated with immunoSEQ multiplex PCR, while TCRdb's copy carries only in-frame clones and drops some. This repertoire includes about 88,000 clones. Material: PBMCs. Source of these receptors: a girl aged 5 to 17 in good health and CMV-seropositive. CDR3s include the opening cysteine and the closing phenylalanine or tryptophan. Fields, in order: V gene, D gene, J gene, CDR3 DNA, CDR3 protein. D genes are given only for firm matches.

V gene: TRBV5-6; D gene: -; J gene: TRBJ1-5; CDR3 DNA: TGTGCCAGCAGCGGATACAGGGGCAATCAGCCCCAGCATTTT; CDR3 protein: CASSGYRGNQPQHF
V gene: TRBV7-3; D gene: -; J gene: TRBJ1-2; CDR3 DNA: TGTGCCAGCAGCGAGGCGGCCAGCTATGGCTACACCTTC; CDR3 protein: CASSEAASYGYTF
V gene: TRBV7-2; D gene: TRBD2; J gene: TRBJ2-1; CDR3 DNA: TGTGCCAGCAGCAAAGGGGGACTAGCGGGCAGTGAGCAGTTCTTC; CDR3 protein: CASSKGGLAGSEQFF
V gene: TRBV18; D gene: TRBD1; J gene: TRBJ1-4; CDR3 DNA: TGTGCCAGCTCACCACAGGGGACAGGGGCGCAAAAACTGTTTTTT; CDR3 protein: CASSPQGTGAQKLFF
V gene: TRBV5-1; D gene: -; J gene: TRBJ2-7; CDR3 DNA: TGCGCCAGCGGGGACTCGGACGGATACGAGCAGTACTTC; CDR3 protein: CASGDSDGYEQYF
V gene: TRBV13; D gene: -; J gene: TRBJ1-2; CDR3 DNA: TGTGCCAGCAGCTCCGGGGGGGCTGTTGGCTACACCTTC; CDR3 protein: CASSSGGAVGYTF
V gene: TRBV7-9; D gene: TRBD1; J gene: TRBJ1-4; CDR3 DNA: TGTGCCAGCAGCTTAGTGACGGGACAGGCAGACTCAACTAATGAAAAACTGTTTTTT; CDR3 protein: CASSLVTGQADSTNEKLFF
V gene: TRBV2; D gene: -; J gene: TRBJ1-2; CDR3 DNA: TGTGCCAGCAGCCAGAGGTCGGGGGGCGGCTACACCTTC; CDR3 protein: CASSQRSGGGYTF
V gene: TRBV11-3; D gene: -; J gene: TRBJ1-6; CDR3 DNA: TGTGCCAGCAGCCCGAGAAGTTTCCCCAATTCACCCCTCCACTTT; CDR3 protein: CASSPRSFPNSPLHF
V gene: TRBV19; D gene: -; J gene: TRBJ1-5; CDR3 DNA: TGTGCCAGTAGTATTGGTGGACAGTCGAATCAGCCCCAGCATTTT; CDR3 protein: CASSIGGQSNQPQHF